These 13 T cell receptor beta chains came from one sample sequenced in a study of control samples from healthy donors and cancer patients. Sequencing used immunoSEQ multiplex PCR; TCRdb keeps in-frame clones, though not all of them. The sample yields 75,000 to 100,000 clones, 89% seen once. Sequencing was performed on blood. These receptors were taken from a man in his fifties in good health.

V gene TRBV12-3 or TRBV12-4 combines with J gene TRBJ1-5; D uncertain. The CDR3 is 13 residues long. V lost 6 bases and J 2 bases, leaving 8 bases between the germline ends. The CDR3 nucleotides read TGTGCCAGCAGCCGCCTTGGCAATCAGCCCCAGCATTTT. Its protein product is CASSRLGNQPQHF.

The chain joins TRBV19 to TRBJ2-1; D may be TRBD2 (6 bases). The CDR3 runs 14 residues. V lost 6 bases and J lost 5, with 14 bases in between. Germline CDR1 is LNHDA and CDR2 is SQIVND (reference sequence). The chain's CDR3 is CASRRIGGNNEQFF. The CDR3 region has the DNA TGTGCCAGTAGAAGGATCGGAGGGAACAATGAGCAGTTCTTC.

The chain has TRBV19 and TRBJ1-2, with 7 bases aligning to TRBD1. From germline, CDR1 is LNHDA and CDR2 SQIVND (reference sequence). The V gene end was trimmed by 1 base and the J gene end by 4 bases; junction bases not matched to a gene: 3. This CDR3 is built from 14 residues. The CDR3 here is CASSIVDRSYGYTF. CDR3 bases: TGTGCCAGTAGTATAGTGGACAGGAGCTATGGCTACACCTTC.

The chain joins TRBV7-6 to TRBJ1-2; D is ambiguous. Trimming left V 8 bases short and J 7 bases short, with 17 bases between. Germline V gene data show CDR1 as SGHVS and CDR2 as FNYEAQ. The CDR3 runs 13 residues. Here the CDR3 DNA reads TGTGCCAGCCGACCCGGCTCATTGGGTGGCTACACCTTC. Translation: CASRPGSLGGYTF.

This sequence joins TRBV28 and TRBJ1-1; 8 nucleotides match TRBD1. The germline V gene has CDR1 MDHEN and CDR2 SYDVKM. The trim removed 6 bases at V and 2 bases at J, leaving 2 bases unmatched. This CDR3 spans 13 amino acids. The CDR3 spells CASSQGANTEAFF. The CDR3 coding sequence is TGTGCCAGCAGCCAGGGGGCCAACACTGAAGCTTTCTTT.

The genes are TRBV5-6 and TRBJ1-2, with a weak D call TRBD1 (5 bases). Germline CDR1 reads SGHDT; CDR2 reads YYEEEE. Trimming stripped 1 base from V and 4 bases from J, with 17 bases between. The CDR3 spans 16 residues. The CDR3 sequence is CASSLTSQGSFYGYTF. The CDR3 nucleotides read TGTGCCAGCAGCTTGACAAGTCAGGGATCGTTCTATGGCTACACCTTC.

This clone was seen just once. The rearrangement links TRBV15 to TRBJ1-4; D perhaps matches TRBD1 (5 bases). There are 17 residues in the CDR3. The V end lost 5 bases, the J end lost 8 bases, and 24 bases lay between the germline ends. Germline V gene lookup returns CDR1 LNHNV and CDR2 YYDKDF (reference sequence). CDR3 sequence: CATSQPRGQGDREKLFF. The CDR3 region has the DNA TGTGCCACCAGCCAGCCAAGGGGCCAGGGAGATCGGGAAAAACTGTTTTTT.

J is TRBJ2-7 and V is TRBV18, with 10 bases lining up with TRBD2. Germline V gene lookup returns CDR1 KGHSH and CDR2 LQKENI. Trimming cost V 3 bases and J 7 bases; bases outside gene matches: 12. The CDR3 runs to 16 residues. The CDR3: CASSPVITSGAWEQYF. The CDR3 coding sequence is TGTGCCAGCTCACCGGTCATAACTAGCGGGGCTTGGGAGCAGTACTTC. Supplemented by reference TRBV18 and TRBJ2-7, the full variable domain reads NAGVMQNPRHLVRRRGQEARLRCSPMKGHSHVYWYRQLPEEGLKFMVYLQKENIIDESGMPKERFSAEFPKEGPSILRIQQVVRGDSAAYFCASSPVITSGAWEQYFGPGTRLTVT.

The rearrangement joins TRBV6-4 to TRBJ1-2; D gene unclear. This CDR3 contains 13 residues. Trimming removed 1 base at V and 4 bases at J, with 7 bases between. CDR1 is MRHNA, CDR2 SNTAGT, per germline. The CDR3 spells CASSDLIGYGYTF. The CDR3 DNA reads TGTGCCAGCAGTGACTTAATAGGCTATGGCTACACCTTC.

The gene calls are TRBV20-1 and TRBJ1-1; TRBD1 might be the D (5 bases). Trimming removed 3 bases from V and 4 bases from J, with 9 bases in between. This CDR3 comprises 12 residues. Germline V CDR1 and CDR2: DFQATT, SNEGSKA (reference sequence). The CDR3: CSASGRATEAFF. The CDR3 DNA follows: TGCAGTGCTAGTGGCAGGGCCACTGAAGCTTTCTTT.

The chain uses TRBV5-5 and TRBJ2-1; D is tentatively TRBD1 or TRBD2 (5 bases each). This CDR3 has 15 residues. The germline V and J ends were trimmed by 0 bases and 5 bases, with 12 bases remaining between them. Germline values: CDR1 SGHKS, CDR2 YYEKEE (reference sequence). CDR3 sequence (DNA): TGTGCCAGCAGCTTGGGAGGTTGGGGGAACAATGAGCAGTTCTTC. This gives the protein CASSLGGWGNNEQFF. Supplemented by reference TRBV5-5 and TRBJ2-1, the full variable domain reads DAGVTQSPTHLIKTRGQQVTLRCSPISGHKSVSWYQQVLGQGPQFIFQYYEKEERGRGNFPDRFSARQFPNYSSELNVNALLLGDSALYLCASSLGGWGNNEQFFGPGTRLTVL.

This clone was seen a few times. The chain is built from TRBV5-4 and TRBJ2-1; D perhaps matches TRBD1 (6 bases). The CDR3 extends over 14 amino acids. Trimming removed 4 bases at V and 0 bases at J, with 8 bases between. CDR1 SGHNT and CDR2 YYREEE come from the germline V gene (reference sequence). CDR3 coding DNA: TGTGCCAGCAGCCAGGGGACCTCCTACAATGAGCAGTTCTTC. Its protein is CASSQGTSYNEQFF.

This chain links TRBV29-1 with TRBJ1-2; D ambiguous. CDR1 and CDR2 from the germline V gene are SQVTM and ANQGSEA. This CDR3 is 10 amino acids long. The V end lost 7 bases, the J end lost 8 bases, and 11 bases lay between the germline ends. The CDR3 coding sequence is TGCAGCGCGGGAGATCCCGGCTACACCTTC. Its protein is CSAGDPGYTF.